The rows below give T cell receptor beta chains drawn from one sample of a study of T cell responses to AZD1222 COVID-19 vaccine. Only in-frame clones appear in the TCRdb table, and some are missing; sequencing was by immunoSEQ multiplex PCR. Of over 150,000 clones detected, 94% appear once; the ten largest clones hold 1.5% to 2%. Specimen: peripheral blood, collected 28 days after the second AZD1222 dose. Receptor source: an adult who received the AZD1222 COVID-19 vaccine. Each CDR3 is given with its conserved first and last residue. The D gene is left open where the match is weak. Only part of the rows carry a size: once, few, many, or a class if the clone is expanded.

size	V	D	J	DNA	CDR3
.	TRBV4-1	TRBD2	TRBJ2-5	TGCGCCAGCAGCCAAACCCCGCTAGGACTAGCGGGGGGACAAGAGACCCAGTACTTC	CASSQTPLGLAGGQETQYF
.	TRBV11-2	TRBD1	TRBJ2-1	TGTGCCAGCAGCCGACAGGGTTGGAATGAGCAGTTCTTC	CASSRQGWNEQFF
.	TRBV19	TRBD1	TRBJ1-5	TGTGCCAGTAGTATGGGACAGGGCTATCAGCCCCAGCATTTT	CASSMGQGYQPQHF
.	TRBV5-5	TRBD1	TRBJ2-7	TGTGCCAGCAGCCCAGCAGGGACAGGGTCCTACGAGCAGTACTTC	CASSPAGTGSYEQYF
many	TRBV6-4	.	TRBJ2-1	TGTGCCAGCAGCGAGACGGGGGACGGTCGAGGGAATGAGCAGTTCTTC	CASSETGDGRGNEQFF
.	TRBV6-2/TRBV6-3	TRBD2	TRBJ2-1	TGTGCCAGCAGTTACTCGACTGCGGGGGGGCACAATGAGCAGTTCTTC	CASSYSTAGGHNEQFF
.	TRBV29-1	.	TRBJ1-1	TGCAGCAGCCGGCATCTGAACACTGAAGCTTTCTTT	CSSRHLNTEAFF
.	TRBV6-6	.	TRBJ1-4	TGTGCCAGCAGCCCTAGGAATGAAAAACTGTTTTTT	CASSPRNEKLFF
few	TRBV5-1	.	TRBJ1-1	TGCGCCAGCAGCCAGACAGGCGACATGAACACTGAAGCTTTCTTT	CASSQTGDMNTEAFF
.	TRBV15	.	TRBJ1-1	TGTGCCACCAGCAGAGATCCTGGACAAATTCAGGACACTGAAGCTTTCTTT	CATSRDPGQIQDTEAFF
.	TRBV5-1	TRBD1	TRBJ1-6	TGCGCCAGCAGCCCCGGGGACAGGGATGTTTCACCCCTCCACTTT	CASSPGDRDVSPLHF
.	TRBV10-1	TRBD1	TRBJ1-6	TGCGCCAGCAGTGAGTACCCGCCGGGACAGGGGACTTCACCCCTCCACTTT	CASSEYPPGQGTSPLHF
.	TRBV4-3	TRBD1	TRBJ2-2	TGCGCCAGCAGCCAAGATCGACACAGGGGGAACACCGGGGAGCTGTTTTTT	CASSQDRHRGNTGELFF
.	TRBV28	.	TRBJ2-7	TGTGCCAGCAGACTTCAGACAACCCAATACTACGAGCAGTACTTC	CASRLQTTQYYEQYF
.	TRBV18	.	TRBJ1-4	TGTGCCAGCTCACTGCAGGGACGGAACGAAAAACTGTTTTTT	CASSLQGRNEKLFF
.	TRBV9	TRBD1	TRBJ2-7	TGTGCCAGCAGCTTCCGGGACAGGGGGATTTACGAGCAGTACTTC	CASSFRDRGIYEQYF
.	TRBV15	.	TRBJ2-7	TGTGCCACCAGCAGATGGAACGACGGGCAGTACTTC	CATSRWNDGQYF
.	TRBV27	.	TRBJ1-2	TGTGCCAGCAGTAAAATATCCGCCGGGGCAGGGACTAACTATGGCTACACCTTC	CASSKISAGAGTNYGYTF
.	TRBV6-5	.	TRBJ1-3	TGTGCCAGCAGAATGGACAGAAATGGAAACACCATATATTTT	CASRMDRNGNTIYF
.	TRBV29-1	.	TRBJ2-7	TGCAGCGTTAGAGCCCGGGGCAGGGAAACCTACGAGCAGTACTTC	CSVRARGRETYEQYF
.	TRBV28	TRBD1	TRBJ1-2	TGTGCCAGCAATTTTCTCAGGGGGCCTAACTATGGCTACACCTTC	CASNFLRGPNYGYTF
.	TRBV7-3	.	TRBJ1-3	TGTGCCAGCAGTCCGGGACCCGGGGGATCGGGAAACACCATATATTTT	CASSPGPGGSGNTIYF
.	TRBV15	.	TRBJ2-7	TGTGCCACCAGCAGAGTGATCGGCTACGAGCAGTACTTC	CATSRVIGYEQYF
.	TRBV4-3	TRBD1	TRBJ1-2	TGCGCCAGCAGCCCCACCCAACAGGGGGCGGCCTATGGCTACACCTTC	CASSPTQQGAAYGYTF
.	TRBV4-3	.	TRBJ1-1	TGCGCCAGCAGTCCACAGGGCCAGAACACTGAAGCTTTCTTT	CASSPQGQNTEAFF
once	TRBV27	.	TRBJ1-5	TGTGCCAGCAGTTTATCACGGGGCAATCAGCCCCAGCATTTT	CASSLSRGNQPQHF
.	TRBV25-1	.	TRBJ2-3	TGTGCCAGCAGTGAATTCTCCTTCACAGATACGCAGTATTTT	CASSEFSFTDTQYF
.	TRBV4-1	.	TRBJ1-5	TGCGCCAGCAGCCAAGATAGACGAACACGGGATCAGCCCCAGCATTTT	CASSQDRRTRDQPQHF
.	TRBV6-5	.	TRBJ2-7	TGTGCCAGCTACCTGGGCGTCGCCTACGAGCAGTACTTC	CASYLGVAYEQYF